Listed below are T cell receptor beta chains from one sample, sequenced in a study of T cell responses to AZD1222 COVID-19 vaccine. Profiled with immunoSEQ multiplex PCR; TCRdb holds only in-frame clones, not every one. The sample includes 150,000 to 200,000 clones, approximately 94% of them seen just once. This material consisted of peripheral blood, taken on day 0 of AZD1222 vaccination. These TCRs come from an adult in good health. CDR3s include the opening cysteine and the closing phenylalanine or tryptophan. The D gene is left open where the match is weak. Rows may omit the clone size; those that give it use once, few, many or a size class.

J gene	D gene	clone size	V gene	CDR3 DNA	CDR3 protein
TRBJ2-7	.	.	TRBV18	TGTGCCAGCTCACCAGAAGGCGGTAGATCCTACGAGCAGTACTTC	CASSPEGGRSYEQYF
TRBJ2-2	TRBD2	.	TRBV5-3	TGTGCCAGAAGCCGCTGGACTAGCGGGAGCGACGGGGAGCTGTTTTTT	CARSRWTSGSDGELFF
TRBJ1-2	TRBD1	.	TRBV27	TGTGCCAGCACCTCTACAGGGGACTATGGCTACACCTTC	CASTSTGDYGYTF
TRBJ2-3	TRBD2	.	TRBV27	TGTGCCAGCAGTTTTCAAATCCCGACTAGCGGGATAGCAGATACGCAGTATTTT	CASSFQIPTSGIADTQYF
TRBJ2-1	TRBD2	.	TRBV28	TGTGCCAGCAGTCCAGGGACTAGCGGGAGGCATGAGCAGTTCTTC	CASSPGTSGRHEQFF
TRBJ1-2	.	.	TRBV30	TGTGCCTGGAGCGCCTGGGGCGCCGGCTACACCTTC	CAWSAWGAGYTF
TRBJ2-1	.	.	TRBV24-1	TGTGCCACCAGTCCGCCGGGGGACAGCGCCAATGAGCAGTTCTTC	CATSPPGDSANEQFF
TRBJ1-6	TRBD1	.	TRBV5-1	TGCGCCAGCAGCTTTGACAGGGGGCCCGTTTCACCCCTCCACTTT	CASSFDRGPVSPLHF
TRBJ1-3	.	.	TRBV5-1	TGCGCCAGCAGCTTGTCTGAGATCTCTGGAAACACCATATATTTT	CASSLSEISGNTIYF
TRBJ2-1	TRBD2	.	TRBV30	TGTGCCCAGAGCGGGGATCTTAGGAATGAGCAGTTCTTC	CAQSGDLRNEQFF
TRBJ2-1	TRBD2	.	TRBV6-1	TGTGCCAGCAGTGGAGCGGGACCGGTCACTGAGCAGTTCTTC	CASSGAGPVTEQFF
TRBJ2-7	.	few	TRBV5-1	TGCGCCAGCAGCATAGCGACTGGATACGAGCAGTACTTC	CASSIATGYEQYF
TRBJ2-3	.	.	TRBV19	TGTGCCAGTAGTTCCCCTAGGAATACGCAGTATTTT	CASSSPRNTQYF
TRBJ2-1	TRBD2	.	TRBV5-4	TGTGCCAGCAGCCCGCCCCCACTAGCGGGAGGCTACAATGAGCAGTTCTTC	CASSPPPLAGGYNEQFF
TRBJ1-1	.	.	TRBV29-1	TGCAGCGTTGGTGACACTGAAGCTTTCTTT	CSVGDTEAFF
TRBJ2-7	TRBD1	.	TRBV6-6	TGTGCCAGCTGGATGGGACAGGGAGGTATCTACGCCGAGCAGTACTTC	CASWMGQGGIYAEQYF
TRBJ1-2	.	.	TRBV19	TGTGCCCCCTCGGGGGGGTTTAACTATGGCTACACCTTC	CAPSGGFNYGYTF
TRBJ2-1	TRBD1	.	TRBV19	TGTGCCAGTAGTCCACATACAGGGGCCTCCTACAATGAGCAGTTCTTC	CASSPHTGASYNEQFF
TRBJ1-2	.	.	TRBV5-6	TGTGCCAGCAGCTTGGAGGGGCATGGTTCCTATGGCTACACCTTC	CASSLEGHGSYGYTF
TRBJ2-7	.	.	TRBV6-5	TGTGCCAGCAGTCTCGAAAACAACTACGAGCAGTACTTC	CASSLENNYEQYF
TRBJ1-5	.	.	TRBV20-1	TGCAGTGCCTCGACAGGCCAGCCCCAGCATTTT	CSASTGQPQHF
TRBJ2-1	.	.	TRBV6-5	TGTGCCAGCAGATCCAAGAACAATGAGCAGTTCTTC	CASRSKNNEQFF
TRBJ1-2	TRBD1	.	TRBV28	TGTGCCAGACGCGGGACAGAGACGGGCTACACCTTC	CARRGTETGYTF
TRBJ2-2	TRBD2	.	TRBV7-8	TGTGCCAGCAGCCCCTTAGCGGGAGTCGCCGGGGAGCTGTTTTTT	CASSPLAGVAGELFF
TRBJ1-4	TRBD1	few	TRBV14	TGTGCCAGCAGCCAAGTGACAGGGCGAGAAAAACTGTTTTTT	CASSQVTGREKLFF
TRBJ2-7	TRBD2	.	TRBV18	TGTGCCAGCTCACCCCCGACTAGCGGTTACGAGCAGTACTTC	CASSPPTSGYEQYF
TRBJ2-1	.	.	TRBV6-5	TGTGCCAGCAGTATACCGACGTTCTTC	CASSIPTFF
TRBJ1-1	TRBD1	.	TRBV13	TGTGCCAGCAGCTCATCCGGGACAGGCCTTGGGAACACTGAAGCTTTCTTT	CASSSSGTGLGNTEAFF
TRBJ2-5	TRBD2	.	TRBV6-5	TGTGCCAGCAGGAGGCTAGCGGGACGAGAGACCCAGTACTTC	CASRRLAGRETQYF
TRBJ2-3	TRBD2	.	TRBV7-3	TGTGCCAGCAGCTCTGGGACTAGCGGGAGAGCAGATACGCAGTATTTT	CASSSGTSGRADTQYF
TRBJ2-2	.	.	TRBV5-1	TGCGCCAGCAGCTTAATTCAGGGTCGAGGAGCCGGGGAGCTGTTTTTT	CASSLIQGRGAGELFF
TRBJ1-1	TRBD1	.	TRBV18	TGTGCCAGCTCACCGAGGGACAGGGTGGGAGGGACTGAAGCTTTCTTT	CASSPRDRVGGTEAFF
TRBJ2-7	TRBD1	.	TRBV6-5	TGTGCCAGCAGTCAACCGGGACAGGGGTACGAGCAGTACTTC	CASSQPGQGYEQYF
TRBJ2-1	TRBD2	once	TRBV7-8	TGTGCCAGCAGCTTAGAGGCCGGCGGGAGGGTCTACAATGAGCAGTTCTTC	CASSLEAGGRVYNEQFF
TRBJ1-1	.	.	TRBV18	TGTGCCAGCGAAGCTATGAACACTGAAGCTTTCTTT	CASEAMNTEAFF
TRBJ2-7	TRBD2	.	TRBV9	TGTGCCAGCAGCGTAGGAACTAGCGGGGAGCTCACCTCCTACGAGCAGTACTTC	CASSVGTSGELTSYEQYF
TRBJ2-1	.	.	TRBV19	TGTGCCAGTAGTATACGGGACCTCTGGTTCTTC	CASSIRDLWFF
TRBJ1-4	TRBD1	.	TRBV28	TGTGCCAGCAGTTTATATGGCAGGGGGACCGAAAAACTGTTTTTT	CASSLYGRGTEKLFF
TRBJ1-5	.	.	TRBV19	TGTGCCAGTAGCCCTCCGGACAGCCGGAATCAGCCCCAGCATTTT	CASSPPDSRNQPQHF
TRBJ1-2	TRBD1	.	TRBV19	TGTGCCAGTAGCCCTGCCAGGGGGCTTCATGGCTACACCTTC	CASSPARGLHGYTF